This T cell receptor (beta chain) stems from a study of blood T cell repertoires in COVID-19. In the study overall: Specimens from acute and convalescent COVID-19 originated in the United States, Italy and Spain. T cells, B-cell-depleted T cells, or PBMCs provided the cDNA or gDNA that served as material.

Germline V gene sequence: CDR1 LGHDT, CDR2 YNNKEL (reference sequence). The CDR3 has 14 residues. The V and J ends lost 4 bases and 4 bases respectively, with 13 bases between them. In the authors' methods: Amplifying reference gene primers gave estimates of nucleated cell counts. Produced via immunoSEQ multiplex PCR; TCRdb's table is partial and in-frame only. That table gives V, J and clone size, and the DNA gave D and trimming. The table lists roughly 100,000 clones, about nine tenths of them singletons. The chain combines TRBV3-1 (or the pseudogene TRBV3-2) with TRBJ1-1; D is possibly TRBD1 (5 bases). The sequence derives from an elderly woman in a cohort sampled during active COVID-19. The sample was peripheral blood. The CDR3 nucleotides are TGTGCCAGCAGCCCGACGGGGGGGAGCACTGAAGCTTTCTTT. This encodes CASSPTGGSTEAFF.